Listed below are T cell receptor beta chains from one sample, sequenced in a study of T cells in Graves' hyperthyroidism and ophthalmopathy. One entry per CDR3 protein results from TCRdb running MiXCR on the multiplex PCR reads. The sample shows around 440,000 distinct CDR3 sequences, 15% to 17% of them seen only once. The specimen was blood. These receptors all come from a woman aged 18-30 years with Graves' hyperthyroidism. CDR3s include the opening cysteine and the closing phenylalanine or tryptophan. Each record gives: clone size, V gene, J gene, D gene, CDR3 protein, CDR3 DNA. A D gene is named only where the DNA matches it firmly. Some rows have no size entry. The others give once, few or many, or a class for an expanded clone.

abundance: many
v_gene: TRBV12-3/TRBV12-4
j_gene: TRBJ2-1
d_gene: NA
CDR3aa: CASSAAGYGNEQFF
CDR3nt: TGTGCCAGCAGTGCCGCAGGGTATGGGAATGAGCAGTTCTTC

abundance: few
v_gene: TRBV14
j_gene: TRBJ2-1
d_gene: TRBD2
CDR3aa: CASSQDKGGSRGNEQFF
CDR3nt: TGTGCCAGCAGCCAAGATAAGGGCGGGAGCCGAGGGAATGAGCAGTTCTTC

abundance: few
v_gene: TRBV4-1
j_gene: TRBJ1-5
d_gene: NA
CDR3aa: CASSQEEGLNQPQHF
CDR3nt: TGCGCCAGCAGCCAAGAAGAAGGGCTCAATCAGCCCCAGCATTTT

abundance: many
v_gene: TRBV11-2
j_gene: TRBJ2-1
d_gene: TRBD2
CDR3aa: CASSLETGGGYNEQFF
CDR3nt: TGTGCCAGCAGCTTAGAAACTGGCGGGGGCTACAATGAGCAGTTCTTC

abundance: many
v_gene: TRBV7-8
j_gene: TRBJ2-5
d_gene: TRBD1
CDR3aa: CASSLGGTGLETQYF
CDR3nt: TGTGCCAGCAGCTTAGGAGGGACAGGGTTAGAGACCCAGTACTTC

abundance: NA
v_gene: TRBV29-1
j_gene: TRBJ1-1
d_gene: NA
CDR3aa: CSAGGSYTEAFF
CDR3nt: TGCAGCGCTGGGGGCTCATACACTGAAGCTTTCTTT

abundance: many
v_gene: TRBV27
j_gene: TRBJ2-7
d_gene: TRBD2
CDR3aa: CASSPMGLAGDLDYEQYF
CDR3nt: TGTGCCAGCAGCCCCATGGGACTAGCCGGAGACTTAGACTACGAGCAGTACTTC

abundance: many
v_gene: TRBV20-1
j_gene: TRBJ2-1
d_gene: TRBD2
CDR3aa: CSAREGLNSYNEQFF
CDR3nt: TGCAGTGCTAGAGAGGGACTAAACTCCTACAATGAGCAGTTCTTC

abundance: few
v_gene: TRBV6-1
j_gene: TRBJ1-5
d_gene: TRBD1
CDR3aa: CASRDGTGSSNQPQHF
CDR3nt: TGTGCCAGCAGGGATGGGACAGGGAGTAGCAATCAGCCCCAGCATTTT

abundance: few
v_gene: TRBV29-1
j_gene: TRBJ2-3
d_gene: NA
CDR3aa: CSALQGGKDTQYF
CDR3nt: TGCAGCGCCCTACAGGGCGGGAAAGATACGCAGTATTTT

abundance: NA
v_gene: TRBV28
j_gene: TRBJ2-7
d_gene: TRBD2
CDR3aa: CASSLTSGRSHEQYF
CDR3nt: TGTGCCAGCAGTCTGACTAGCGGGAGGAGCCACGAGCAGTACTTC

abundance: many
v_gene: TRBV11-2
j_gene: TRBJ2-5
d_gene: NA
CDR3aa: CASSQTGTRNQETQYF
CDR3nt: TGTGCCAGCAGCCAGACCGGGACACGAAACCAAGAGACCCAGTACTTC

abundance: many
v_gene: TRBV28
j_gene: TRBJ1-1
d_gene: NA
CDR3aa: CASSPGQANTEAFF
CDR3nt: TGTGCCAGCAGCCCGGGACAAGCGAACACTGAAGCTTTCTTT

abundance: NA
v_gene: TRBV18
j_gene: TRBJ1-5
d_gene: NA
CDR3aa: CASSQRTDNQPQHF
CDR3nt: TGTGCCAGCTCACAAAGGACAGACAATCAGCCCCAGCATTTT

abundance: many
v_gene: TRBV3-1
j_gene: TRBJ2-1
d_gene: NA
CDR3aa: CASSHLKLVTYNEQFF
CDR3nt: TGTGCCAGCAGCCATCTCAAATTGGTGACCTACAATGAGCAGTTCTTC

abundance: few
v_gene: TRBV18
j_gene: TRBJ2-1
d_gene: TRBD2
CDR3aa: CASSPATSGYNQFF
CDR3nt: TGTGCCAGCTCTCCTGCGACTAGCGGCTACAACCAGTTCTTC

abundance: many
v_gene: TRBV6-2/TRBV6-3
j_gene: TRBJ2-5
d_gene: TRBD2
CDR3aa: CASSYISGRQETQYF
CDR3nt: TGTGCCAGCAGTTACATCAGCGGGAGGCAAGAGACCCAGTACTTC

abundance: few
v_gene: TRBV5-1
j_gene: TRBJ2-6
d_gene: NA
CDR3aa: CASSLDTLSGANVLTF
CDR3nt: TGCGCCAGCAGCTTGGACACCCTCTCTGGGGCCAACGTCCTGACTTTC

abundance: few
v_gene: TRBV27
j_gene: TRBJ1-1
d_gene: NA
CDR3aa: CASSFVPVAMNTEAFF
CDR3nt: TGTGCCAGCAGTTTCGTCCCCGTGGCAATGAACACTGAAGCTTTCTTT

abundance: NA
v_gene: TRBV6-1
j_gene: TRBJ1-5
d_gene: NA
CDR3aa: CASSPFGSGGNNQPQHF
CDR3nt: TGTGCCAGCAGTCCTTTCGGGTCGGGAGGGAACAATCAGCCCCAGCATTTT